Each of the 12 T cell receptor beta chains below was sequenced from the same sample in a study of neurological immune-mediated disorders. TCRdb independently ran MiXCR on the 5' RACE reads; one entry per CDR3 protein. The sample lists roughly 40,000 distinct CDR3 sequences; roughly 2.5% were seen once. Sequencing was performed on PBMCs. These receptors were collected from a man aged 50 to 59 with multiple sclerosis.

This clonotype was seen a few times. This may be a read error, as it is one base from a much larger clone. The chain is built from TRBV10-3 and TRBJ1-1; unclear D gene. Per the germline V gene, CDR1 is ENHRY and CDR2 is SYGVKD. The V end lost 2 bases, the J end lost 1 base, and 8 bases lay between the germline ends. This CDR3 region has 14 residues. The CDR3 coding sequence is TGTGCCATCAGTGAGGGCAGGACGAACACTGAAGCTTTCTTT. It codes for CAISEGRTNTEAFF.

This clonotype was detected only a few times. This chain connects TRBV7-3 to TRBJ1-2, with 7 nucleotides matching TRBD1. The CDR3 consists of 15 residues. J lost 4 bases, V lost 5 bases, and 10 bases had no gene match. Germline V gene sequence: CDR1 SGHTA, CDR2 FQGTGA. In nucleotides, the CDR3 is TGTGCCAGCAGCGTCGAATCAGGGGGTGGCTATGGCTACACCTTC. As protein: CASSVESGGGYGYTF.

This clonotype was seen ten or more times. V usage is TRBV5-6 and J usage is TRBJ2-1; 8 nucleotides match TRBD1. The germline V gene encodes CDR1 SGHDT and CDR2 YYEEEE. V was pared by 4 bases and J by 4 bases, with 13 bases of the junction left unmatched. CDR3 length: 17 residues. The CDR3 region is CASSRTGYGSFYNEQFF. The CDR3 DNA reads as TGTGCCAGCAGCCGGACAGGGTATGGGAGCTTTTACAATGAGCAGTTCTTC.

This clonotype was recorded many times. The V gene is TRBV15, the J gene TRBJ2-7; TRBD1 matches at 9 bases. The CDR3 length is 16 residues. CDR1 LNHNV and CDR2 YYDKDF come from the germline V gene (reference sequence). The V and J ends lost 2 bases and 0 bases, in that order; junction bases with no gene match: 5. For the CDR3, the DNA is TGTGCCACCAGCAGACTAGGGACAGGGAACTCCTACGAGCAGTACTTC. This translates into CATSRLGTGNSYEQYF.

This clonotype was picked up many times. As DNA, the CDR3 is TGCAGCGTCCAGGGGAAAAACATTCAGTACTTC. Translation: CSVQGKNIQYF. The J gene is TRBJ2-4, the V gene TRBV29-1, with TRBD1 as a possible D gene (6 bases). Germline CDR1 SQVTM, CDR2 ANQGSEA. V was trimmed by 6 bases and J by 4 bases, leaving 7 bases between them. This CDR3 is 11 amino acids long. Together with reference TRBV29-1 and TRBJ2-4, the CDR3 gives the full variable domain: SAVISQKPSRDICQRGTSLTIQCQVDSQVTMMFWYRQQPGQSLTLIATANQGSEATYESGFVIDKFPISRPNLTFSTLTVSNMSPEDSSIYLCSVQGKNIQYFGAGTRLSVL.

Turning to this clonotype: A read error may explain this, as a much larger clone is one base away. The chain has TRBV5-1 and TRBJ1-1; unclear D gene. Trimming pared 3 bases from V and 5 bases from J, leaving 14 bases between. The germline CDR1 and CDR2 sequences are SGHRS and YFSETQ. This CDR3 region has 14 residues. CDR3 amino acids: CASSYPERRTEAFF. CDR3 DNA: TGCGCCAGCAGCTACCCGGAAAGGCGGACTGAAGCTTTCTTT. The full variable domain, completed using reference TRBV5-1 and TRBJ1-1, is KAGVTQTPRYLIKTRGQQVTLSCSPISGHRSVSWYQQTPGQGLQFLFEYFSETQRNKGNFPGRFSGRQFSNSRSEMNVSTLELGDSALYLCASSYPERRTEAFFGQGTRLTVV.

The sample holds many counts of this clonotype. The chain joins TRBV6-2 or TRBV6-3 to TRBJ2-7, with D maybe TRBD2 (6 bases). V dropped 2 bases and J dropped 9 bases, with 11 bases sitting between them. Germline V lookup: CDR1 MNHEY, CDR2 SVGEGT. This CDR3 comprises 12 residues. The CDR3 loop reads CASSYQRRGQYF. CDR3 coding DNA: TGTGCCAGCAGTTACCAGCGGAGGGGGCAGTACTTC.

This clonotype was counted many times. The rearrangement joins TRBV20-1 to TRBJ1-1; D is perhaps TRBD1 (5 bases). V was pared by 4 bases and J by 0 bases, with 12 bases between. The V gene's germline CDR1 is DFQATT and CDR2 SNEGSKA (reference sequence). This CDR3 has 14 amino acids. This CDR3 reads CSAIPGALNTEAFF. In DNA, the CDR3 is TGCAGTGCTATACCCGGGGCCTTGAACACTGAAGCTTTCTTT.

In this sample, this clonotype turned up many times. The chain joins TRBV20-1 to TRBJ2-5; TRBD2 agrees at 9 bases. The ends lost 1 base at V and 0 bases at J; junction bases unmatched: 3. The CDR3 is 15 residues long. Germline assignment: CDR1 DFQATT and CDR2 SNEGSKA (reference sequence). The CDR3 region has the DNA TGCAGTGCTAGAGTAGCGGGGGTCTACCAAGAGACCCAGTACTTC. It specifies CSARVAGVYQETQYF.

This clonotype was counted many times. The chain has TRBV20-1 and TRBJ2-7; D might be TRBD2 (6 bases). The length of the CDR3 is 14 residues. V was trimmed by 5 bases and J by 0 bases, leaving 14 bases between them. In germline, CDR1 is DFQATT, CDR2 SNEGSKA (reference sequence). CDR3 sequence reads: CSAVRDSSSYEQYF. The DNA for the CDR3 is TGCAGTGCTGTTAGGGACTCCTCCTCCTACGAGCAGTACTTC.

This clonotype was observed many times. V is TRBV5-1 and J is TRBJ1-5, with 7 bases lining up with TRBD1. The CDR3 spans 16 residues. Germline CDR1 reads SGHRS; CDR2 reads YFSETQ. The V and J ends lost 8 bases and 0 bases, in that order; junction bases with no gene match: 11. The CDR3 spells CARRGTGAYSNQPQHF. CDR3 sequence (DNA): TGCGCCAGGAGGGGTACAGGGGCATATAGCAATCAGCCCCAGCATTTT.

Many counts were recorded for this clonotype. The V and J genes are TRBV11-2 and TRBJ1-5, with TRBD1 as a possible D gene (6 bases). Deletions cut 6 bases from V and 6 bases from J, with 9 bases between. Germline CDR1 is SGHAT and CDR2 is FQNNGV. The CDR3 extends over 12 amino acids. In DNA form, the CDR3 reads TGTGCCAGCAGTAGAGGGGGTCAGCCCCAGCATTTT. As protein: CASSRGGQPQHF.